This entry describes one TCR beta chain. Trimming removed 5 bases from V and 1 base from J, with 17 bases in between. Germline V lookup: CDR1 SGHRS, CDR2 YFSETQ. The CDR3 has 16 residues. This record belongs to a study of blood T cell repertoires in COVID-19. For the study at large: There were acute and convalescent COVID-19 samples, and they came from the United States, Italy and Spain. Sources were T cells, B-cell-depleted T cells, or PBMCs; the material itself was cDNA or gDNA.

As handled by the study authors: From reference gene primer amplification, estimates of nucleated cell counts were derived. Generated by immunoSEQ multiplex PCR, the TCRdb table keeps only in-frame clones and is missing some. V and J calls and clone size are copied from that table; D and trimming were computed from the DNA. The sample holds a few hundred thousand clones, 84% seen once. Sequencing input: peripheral blood. This receptor was taken from a woman aged 40 to 50 who had recovered from COVID-19. This chain connects TRBV5-1 to TRBJ2-3; D is possibly TRBD1 (5 bases). The CDR3, as DNA: TGCGCCAGCAGGACAGACCCGAACCAGGGCACAGATACGCAGTATTTT. Translating gives CASRTDPNQGTDTQYF.